Reported below is one T cell receptor (beta chain). The antigen is undetermined. The CDR3 consists of 17 residues. Per the germline V gene, CDR1 is SEHNR and CDR2 is FQNEAQ (reference sequence). V lost 7 bases to trimming and J lost 0 bases; unmatched junction nucleotides: 8. The record originates from a study of post-analysis software for immune sequencing data. cDNA libraries of TCR beta carried unique molecular identifiers. TCRdb reprocessed the PCR reads with MiXCR, giving one entry per CDR3 protein. The data show hundreds of thousands of distinct CDR3 sequences, with roughly 30% seen just once and roughly 0.54% held by the top ten. General study results and limits: Samples made in the same batch grouped tightly together by F measure. Compared with controls, patients had more of 4 or 5 TRBV segments, including TRBV5-6, TRBV5-1 and TRBV20-1.

The source is a girl between 5 and 17 years old with multiple sclerosis. This chain connects TRBV7-9 to TRBJ2-1, with TRBD2 matching 11 bases. What was sequenced was blood. The CDR3 loop reads CASTDGTSGFSYNEQFF. The CDR3 DNA reads as TGTGCCAGCACAGACGGGACTAGCGGATTCTCCTACAATGAGCAGTTCTTC.